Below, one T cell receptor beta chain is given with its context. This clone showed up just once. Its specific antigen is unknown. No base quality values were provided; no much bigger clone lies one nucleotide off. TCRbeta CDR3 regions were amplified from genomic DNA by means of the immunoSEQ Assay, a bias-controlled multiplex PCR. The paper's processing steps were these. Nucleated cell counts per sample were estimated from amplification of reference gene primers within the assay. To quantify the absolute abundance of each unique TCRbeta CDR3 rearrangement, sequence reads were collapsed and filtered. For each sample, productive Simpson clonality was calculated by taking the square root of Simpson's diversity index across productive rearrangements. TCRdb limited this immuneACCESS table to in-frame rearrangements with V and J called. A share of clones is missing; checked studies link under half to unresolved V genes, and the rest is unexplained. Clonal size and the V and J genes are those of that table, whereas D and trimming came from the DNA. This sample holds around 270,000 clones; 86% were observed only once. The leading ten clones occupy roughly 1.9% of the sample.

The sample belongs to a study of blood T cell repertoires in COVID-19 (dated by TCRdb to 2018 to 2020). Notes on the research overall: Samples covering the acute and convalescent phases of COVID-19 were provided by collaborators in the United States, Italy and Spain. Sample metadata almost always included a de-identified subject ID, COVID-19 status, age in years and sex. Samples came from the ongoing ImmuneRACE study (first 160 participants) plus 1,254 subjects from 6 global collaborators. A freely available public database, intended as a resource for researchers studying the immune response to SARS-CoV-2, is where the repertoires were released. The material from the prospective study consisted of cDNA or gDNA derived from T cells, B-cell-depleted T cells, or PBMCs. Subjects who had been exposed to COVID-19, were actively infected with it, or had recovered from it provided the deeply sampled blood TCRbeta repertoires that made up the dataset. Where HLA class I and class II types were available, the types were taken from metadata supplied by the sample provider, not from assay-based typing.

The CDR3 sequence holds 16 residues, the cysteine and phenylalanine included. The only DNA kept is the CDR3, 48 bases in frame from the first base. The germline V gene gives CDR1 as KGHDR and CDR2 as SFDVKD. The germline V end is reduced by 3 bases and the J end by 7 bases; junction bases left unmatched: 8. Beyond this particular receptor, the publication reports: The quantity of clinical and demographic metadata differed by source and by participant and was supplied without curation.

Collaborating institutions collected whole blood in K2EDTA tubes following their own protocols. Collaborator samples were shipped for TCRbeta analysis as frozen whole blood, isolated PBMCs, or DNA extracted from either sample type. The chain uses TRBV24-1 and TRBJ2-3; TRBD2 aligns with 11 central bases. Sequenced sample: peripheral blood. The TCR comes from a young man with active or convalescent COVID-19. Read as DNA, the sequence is TGTGCCACCAGTGATCCACTAGCGGGGGACTCATATACGCAGTATTTT. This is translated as CATSDPLAGDSYTQYF.